A single sample gave rise to the 16 T cell receptor beta chains below, sequenced in a study of human T cells and chemical hapten exposure. Noted time point: patch test 1, 2 weeks after DPC sensitization. The treatment denotes: therapeutic diphenylcyclopropenone sensitization with weekly scalp DPC. MiXCR was run by TCRdb on the RACE reads, yielding one entry per CDR3 protein. The profile shows roughly 380,000 distinct CDR3 sequences, approximately 5.1% of them singletons. The sequenced sample was whole blood, obtained in connection with sensitization to the hapten diphenylcyclopropenone (DPC). The receptors come from a woman in her forties or fifties with alopecia areata. Some clones in this sample may be carry-over from other donors' samples.

This clonotype was detected ten times or more. CDR3 bases: TGTGCCAGCAGCCCTGCTTTTGGGGGGACGAACACCGGGGAGCTGTTTTTT. This gives the protein CASSPAFGGTNTGELFF. The chain joins TRBV5-6 to TRBJ2-2; D perhaps matches TRBD2 (6 bases). The length of the CDR3 is 17 residues. V lost 4 bases to trimming and J lost 0 bases, with 16 bases between them. Germline lookup yields CDR1 SGHDT and CDR2 YYEEEE. Variable domain in full (rest from reference TRBV5-6 and TRBJ2-2): DAGVTQSPTHLIKTRGQQVTLRCSPKSGHDTVSWYQQALGQGPQFIFQYYEEEERQRGNFPDRFSGHQFPNYSSELNVNALLLGDSALYLCASSPAFGGTNTGELFFGEGSRLTVL.

This clonotype showed up many times. The chain joins TRBV29-1 to TRBJ2-3; D not certain. The V end lost 4 bases, the J end lost 2 bases, and 13 bases lay between the germline ends. The CDR3 spans 14 residues. Germline V lookup: CDR1 SQVTM, CDR2 ANQGSEA. CDR3 in amino acids: CSVGPLRSTDTQYF. The CDR3, as DNA: TGCAGCGTTGGCCCGCTCCGATCCACAGATACGCAGTATTTT.

This clonotype was observed a handful of times. The rearrangement uses TRBV25-1 and TRBJ2-3, with D maybe TRBD2 (5 bases). The V and J ends lost 6 bases and 0 bases respectively, with 16 bases between them. Per germline, CDR1 MGHDK and CDR2 SYGVNS. This CDR3 is built from 16 residues. The CDR3 is CASSDEVRTSTDTQYF. As DNA, the CDR3 is TGTGCCAGCAGCGATGAGGTGCGGACTAGCACAGATACGCAGTATTTT.

At least ten counts were recorded for this clonotype. The J gene is TRBJ2-1, the V gene TRBV24-1; 10 nucleotides line up with TRBD2. After removal of 4 bases from V and 7 bases from J, the junction contained 6 bases not matched to a gene. Per germline, CDR1 KGHDR and CDR2 SFDVKD. This CDR3 spans 15 amino acids. The chain's CDR3 is CATSDSLAGANEQFF. CDR3 coding DNA: TGTGCCACCAGTGACTCCCTAGCGGGGGCGAATGAGCAGTTCTTC.

This clonotype has just a few counts. This chain connects TRBV4-2 to TRBJ2-3; the match to TRBD2 covers 11 bases. Germline CDR1 is LGHNA and CDR2 is YNFKEQ. The CDR3 sequence is 17 residues long. Trimming took 0 bases from V and 0 from J; bases not matched to a gene: 2. CDR3 amino acids: CASSQELAGASTDTQYF. The DNA for the CDR3 is TGTGCCAGCAGCCAAGAACTAGCGGGGGCTAGCACAGATACGCAGTATTTT.

This clonotype has more than one count but fewer than ten. The rearrangement uses TRBV20-1 and TRBJ1-3; no definite D call. The ends were cut back, 4 bases at V and 4 bases at J, with 8 bases in the middle. CDR1 and CDR2 (germline): DFQATT, SNEGSKA (reference sequence). The CDR3 covers 12 residues. CDR3 residues: CSATTAGNTIYF. In DNA form, the CDR3 reads TGCAGTGCTACGACCGCCGGAAACACCATATATTTT.

This clonotype showed up many times. This chain uses TRBV28 with TRBJ2-7, with 9 bases lining up with TRBD1. The ends lost 8 bases at V and 9 bases at J; junction bases unmatched: 8. This CDR3 has 12 amino acids. Germline values: CDR1 MDHEN, CDR2 SYDVKM. The CDR3 nucleotides are TGTGCCAGCGGACAGGGGAGCTGGGGGCAGTACTTC. Translated: CASGQGSWGQYF.

This clonotype occurred many times. The chain links TRBV28 to TRBJ2-7, with 15 bases lining up with TRBD2. The CDR3 totals 19 residues. Germline V gene data show CDR1 as MDHEN and CDR2 as SYDVKM. V was clipped by 4 bases and J by 0 bases; unmatched bases: 10. CDR3 bases: TGTGCCAGCAGTTCTCCGGGACTAGCGGGGGGCTCCTCCTCCTACGAGCAGTACTTC. As protein: CASSSPGLAGGSSSYEQYF. Looking up the rest from reference TRBV28 and TRBJ2-7 gives the full variable domain: DVKVTQSSRYLVKRTGEKVFLECVQDMDHENMFWYRQDPGLGLRLIYFSYDVKMKEKGDIPEGYSVSREKKERFSLILESASTNQTSMYLCASSSPGLAGGSSSYEQYFGPGTRLTVT.

This clonotype was seen many times. V is TRBV5-1 and J is TRBJ2-5; 11 bases fit TRBD2. With V trimmed by 4 bases and J by 5 bases, 4 bases remained unmatched. CDR3 size: 14 residues. The germline gives CDR1 SGHRS, CDR2 YFSETQ. CDR3: CASSPSGRIETQYF. Written as DNA, the CDR3 is TGCGCCAGCAGCCCTAGCGGGAGGATTGAGACCCAGTACTTC.

This chain joins TRBV3-1 and TRBJ2-3, with 12 nucleotides matching TRBD2. Germline V gives CDR1 LGHDT, CDR2 YNNKEL (reference sequence). CDR3 length: 18 amino acids. J was trimmed by 4 bases and V by 3 bases; bases with no gene match: 11. CDR3 sequence reads: CASSQSLTSGGMADTQYF. In DNA form, the CDR3 reads TGTGCCAGCAGCCAGTCCCTTACTAGCGGGGGGATGGCAGATACGCAGTATTTT.

The chain couples TRBV2 to TRBJ2-3; a weak D match, TRBD1 (6 bases). V shed 4 bases and J shed 9 bases, with 17 bases lying between them. The germline V gene encodes CDR1 SNHLY and CDR2 FYNNEI. The length of the CDR3 is 14 residues. The CDR3 DNA follows: TGTGCCAGCAGTGTGGAACAGGGATGGGGGACGCAGTATTTT. Residues: CASSVEQGWGTQYF.

Of note for this clonotype: Given a much more abundant clone one base away, this may be a read error. Given the absence of the conserved phenylalanine or tryptophan at the CDR3 end, a read error is likely. The chain has TRBV12-3 or TRBV12-4 and TRBJ2-7; D unclear. Trimming shortened V by 3 bases and J by 7 bases, and 10 bases separated the two germline ends. The CDR3 loop spans 12 amino acids. CDR3 nucleotide sequence: TGTGCCAGCAGTTTTTCGGGTGGTGAGCAGTACTCC. It translates to CASSFSGGEQYS.

This clonotype was observed many times. The genes are TRBV2 and TRBJ1-1; unclear D gene. The CDR3 sequence is 12 residues long. The ends were cut back, 3 bases at V and 11 bases at J, with 13 bases in the middle. The V gene's germline CDR1 is SNHLY and CDR2 FYNNEI. For the CDR3, the DNA is TGTGCCAGCAGTGACGTTCCCGTAGCGGCTTTCTTT. It translates to CASSDVPVAAFF.

This clonotype has a handful of counts. The gene calls are TRBV4-1 and TRBJ1-2; 10 nucleotides match TRBD1. This CDR3 spans 17 amino acids. The germline gives CDR1 MGHRA, CDR2 YSYEKL. Trimming removed 4 bases from V and 1 base from J; junction bases left unmatched: 9. CDR3: CASSLGGTGAGNYGYTF. The DNA of the CDR3 is TGCGCCAGCAGCCTTGGGGGGACAGGGGCGGGTAACTATGGCTACACCTTC.

This clonotype has at least ten counts. This sequence joins TRBV7-3 and TRBJ2-3, with D unclear. The CDR3 spans 14 residues. Trimming removed 4 bases at V and 11 bases at J, with 19 bases between. Germline assignment: CDR1 SGHTA and CDR2 FQGTGA. CDR3 in DNA: TGTGCCAGCAGCTCCACATACCCTCGAGGCAGGCAGTATTTT. Translating gives CASSSTYPRGRQYF.

The chain carries TRBV5-8 and TRBJ2-7; 7 nucleotides align to TRBD1. V shed 5 bases and J 2 bases; nucleotides not matched to a gene: 10. CDR3 length: 15 residues. Germline values: CDR1 SGHTS, CDR2 YDEGEE. CDR3 sequence: CASSYSGTAPYEQYF. CDR3 nucleotide sequence: TGTGCCAGCAGTTACTCCGGGACAGCACCCTACGAGCAGTACTTC.